This T cell receptor (beta chain) originates from a study of blood T cell repertoires in COVID-19. Using immunoSEQ multiplex PCR, the repertoire was profiled, and TCRdb retains in-frame clones only, with some absent. The sample lists about 180,000 clones; 80% were seen once. This clone was observed once. Enrolled through a virtual design, the participants were between about 18 and 100 years of age and came from under 25 US areas. Clinical history reported by participants formed the basis on which cohorts were assigned. Trimming took 4 bases from V and 6 from J; bases not matched to a gene: 5. CDR1 and CDR2 from the germline V gene are GTSNPN and SVGIG (reference sequence). This CDR3 has 13 amino acids.

This clonotype was sampled from a man between 60 and 75 years old who had been exposed to COVID-19. The V and J genes are TRBV30 and TRBJ2-1, with TRBD1 matching 8 bases. Material for sequencing was PBMCs or T cells enriched from blood (not recorded which). CDR3 loop: CAWTQTGANEQFF. CDR3 in DNA: TGTGCCTGGACCCAGACAGGGGCCAATGAGCAGTTCTTC.